The TCR beta chain described here comes from a study of T cells after yellow fever vaccination. The wider study: Low-cell-number fractions underwent preparation using SMART-Seq v4 Ultra Low Input.

Looked up from germline, CDR1 is LGHDT and CDR2 is YNNKEL (reference sequence). V shed 1 base and J shed 4 bases, with 10 bases lying between them. This CDR3 spans 14 amino acids. Study-wide points: Just a small share of clonotypes turned up in the CD4 compartment as well as the CD8 compartment. Most clones from primary vaccination resurfaced after the booster (96% CD4, around 90% CD8).

Universal primer sites and UMIs were introduced during 5'RACE template-switching synthesis of TCR cDNA. TCRdb reanalysed the 5' RACE reads using MiXCR and keeps one entry per CDR3 protein. The sample consists of under 200,000 distinct CDR3 sequences, around 10% of them appearing once. Comments on this clonotype: The target antigen is unknown.

This sequence joins TRBV3-1 and TRBJ1-1; D is unresolved. This sample comprised CD8+ T cells sorted from PBMCs, obtained 15 days after the yellow fever booster vaccination. The TCR originated in a young man who received the YFV17D yellow fever vaccine. The CDR3 spells CASSQGVGVTEAFF. The CDR3 nucleotides are TGTGCCAGCAGCCAAGGGGTGGGCGTCACTGAAGCTTTCTTT.